This T cell receptor beta chain comes out of a study of blood T cell repertoires in COVID-19 (dated by TCRdb to about 2020). Study-level background: The collaborator samples originated in the United States, Italy and Spain and spanned the acute and convalescent phases of COVID-19. The prospective study material was composed of cDNA or gDNA derived from T cells, B-cell-depleted T cells, or PBMCs. Subjects who had been exposed to COVID-19, were actively infected with it, or had recovered from it provided the deeply sampled blood TCRbeta repertoires that made up the dataset. A freely available public database, intended as a resource for researchers studying the immune response to SARS-CoV-2, is where the repertoires were released. Samples were obtained from the ongoing ImmuneRACE study (first 160 participants) and from some 1,300 subjects provided by 6 global collaborators. A de-identified subject ID, COVID-19 status, age in years and sex were almost always included in the sample metadata. HLA class I and class II types, where available, came from metadata supplied by the sample provider rather than from assay-based typing. What the work shows at the level of the full study, not this receptor alone: The amount of clinical and demographic metadata varied by source and participant and was provided uncurated.

Enrolling through a virtual design, the prospective study's participants ranged in age from roughly 18 to 90 years and lived across 24 United States geographic areas. In the prospective study, participants were assigned to cohorts based on the clinical history participants reported in a screening survey and a study questionnaire. For ImmuneRACE Cohort 3, a participant was defined as recovered based on two consecutive negative NP/OP PCR tests, clearance by a healthcare professional, or resolution of symptoms. In the prospective study, whole blood, serum and a nasopharyngeal or oropharyngeal swab were collected from each participant by mobile phlebotomists. Participants in the prospective study had the option to provide additional blood draws and questionnaires over a roughly 2-month period. Before DNA extraction, blood samples from the prospective study were shipped at room temperature or frozen.

Regarding this clone: The antigen this receptor binds is unknown. No base quality information exists; no much larger clone differs at one position.

TCRbeta CDR3 regions were amplified from genomic DNA by means of the immunoSEQ Assay, a bias-controlled multiplex PCR. The published analysis was carried out like this. The number of nucleated cells in each sample was estimated from the amplification of reference gene primers within the assay. Sequence reads were collapsed and filtered to measure the absolute abundance of every unique TCRbeta CDR3 rearrangement. Productive Simpson clonality was computed per sample as the square root of Simpson's diversity index over productive rearrangements. The table was pulled from immuneACCESS by TCRdb, which kept in-frame rearrangements only. Such tables lose some clones; where checked, under half of the loss comes from unresolved V genes, and the rest has no known cause. Clonal size and the V and J genes are those of that table, whereas D and trimming came from the DNA. This sample gives a few hundred thousand clones in total; more than 75% of them show up just once. Around 3% of the sample is taken by the ten largest.

The CDR3 starts with the cysteine, ends with the phenylalanine, and has 13 residues. The retained sequence is limited to the CDR3, 39 bases, with the frame set at the first base. The germline V gene gives CDR1 as SNHLY and CDR2 as FYNNEI. V is trimmed back by 8 bases and J by 5 bases, and the junction contains 7 bases that no gene match accounts for. The clonotype comes from a woman aged 30 to 39 who had recovered from COVID-19. Sequencing was performed on PBMCs or T cells enriched from blood (not recorded which). Rearrangement joined TRBV2 to TRBJ1-1; TRBD1 aligns with 8 central bases. The DNA sequence follows: TGTGCCAGCCCCCAGGGGGCTGGTACTGAAGCTTTCTTT. Its translation reads: CASPQGAGTEAFF.